Reported below is one T cell receptor beta chain. V shed 5 bases and J 10 bases; nucleotides not matched to a gene: 8. Per germline, CDR1 SEHNR and CDR2 FQNEAQ (reference sequence). CDR3 length: 14 residues. The data were obtained in a study of a mutant IDH1 vaccine in newly diagnosed glioma. Study in general: Treated patients, approximately 62% male and around 40% female, averaged about 40 years of age. Beforehand, treatment had been radiotherapy, temozolomide, or both; the majority received both.

Repertoires were generated with immunoSEQ multiplex PCR, while TCRdb's copy carries only in-frame clones and drops some. The sample shows tens of thousands of clones, 70% to 80% of them seen only once. As for time point: baseline, week 1 (first vaccination visit). This sample's treatment: pre-vaccination baseline after standard-of-care therapy. The sequence was collected from a man in his forties or fifties with glioma. This sample comprised PBMCs, obtained from a glioma patient treated with radiotherapy, temozolomide or both. The rearrangement uses TRBV7-9 and TRBJ1-6, with 7 bases matching TRBD1. CDR3 DNA sequence: TGTGCCAGCAGCACAGGACAGGAAGGCTCACCCCTCCACTTT. Translated, it gives CASSTGQEGSPLHF.